The 18 T cell receptor beta chains below all came from one sample that was sequenced in a study of blood T cell dynamics during melanoma immunotherapy. Described time point: week 3, after first cycle of checkpoint inhibitor. Profiling relied on immunoSEQ multiplex PCR, and the TCRdb table lists in-frame clones only, not all of them. The sample shows around 20,000 clones, roughly 87% of them seen only once. The starting material was blood, obtained from a patient treated with checkpoint blockade. Every receptor here comes from a human donor with melanoma.

This chain connects TRBV19 to TRBJ1-2; 8 bases are a match to TRBD1. The CDR3 runs to 16 residues. Looked up from germline, CDR1 is LNHDA and CDR2 is SQIVND (reference sequence). The trim removed 2 bases at V and 5 bases at J, leaving 10 bases unmatched. This chain's CDR3 is CASSIPRHRGVYGYTF. CDR3 sequence (DNA): TGTGCCAGTAGTATACCCCGGCACAGGGGGGTATATGGCTACACCTTC.

V is TRBV5-8 and J is TRBJ1-2; 7 bases are a match to TRBD1. The ends lost 4 bases at V and 8 bases at J; junction bases unmatched: 5. The length of the CDR3 is 12 residues. Germline V gene data show CDR1 as SGHTS and CDR2 as YDEGEE. The CDR3 region is CASSVRGIGYTF. CDR3 coding DNA: TGTGCCAGCAGCGTCAGGGGGATCGGCTACACCTTC.

This clone appeared a few times. The chain carries TRBV10-3 and TRBJ2-5; D uncertain. Germline V CDR1 and CDR2: ENHRY, SYGVKD. The V and J ends lost 6 bases and 3 bases respectively, with 14 bases between them. CDR3 length equals 14 residues. Written as DNA, the CDR3 is TGTGCCATCAGGGCCAGTAGCCCGGAAGAGACCCAGTACTTC. It translates to CAIRASSPEETQYF.

J is TRBJ2-3 and V is TRBV6-1, with 7 bases matching TRBD2. In germline, CDR1 is MNHNS, CDR2 SASEGT. The CDR3 is 15 amino acids. J gave up 4 bases and V 2 bases, and 6 bases lay outside the gene matches. The CDR3: CASSELGGSPDTQYF. The CDR3 region has the DNA TGTGCCAGCAGTGAACTAGGCGGGAGTCCAGATACGCAGTATTTT.

The chain couples TRBV7-8 to TRBJ2-1, with D possibly matching TRBD2 (6 bases). Germline-derived CDR1 and CDR2 are SGHVS and FQNEAQ. Trimming left V 1 base short and J 2 bases short, with 12 bases between. CDR3 size: 16 residues. CDR3 bases: TGTGCCAGCAGCTTAGGGGGACTCGGCCCCTACAATGAGCAGTTCTTC. Its protein product is CASSLGGLGPYNEQFF.

The genes are TRBV2 and TRBJ2-7; no clear D gene. Trimming removed 8 bases from V and 2 bases from J, with 7 bases in between. CDR1 and CDR2 (germline): SNHLY, FYNNEI. The CDR3 consists of 11 residues. The chain's CDR3 is CASRSAYEQYF. The CDR3 nucleotides read TGTGCCAGCCGGAGCGCCTACGAGCAGTACTTC. Full variable domain (outside the CDR3, taken from reference TRBV2 and TRBJ2-7): EPEVTQTPSHQVTQMGQEVILRCVPISNHLYFYWYRQILGQKVEFLVSFYNNEISEKSEIFDDQFSVERPDGSNFTLKIRSTKLEDSAMYFCASRSAYEQYFGPGTRLTVT.

The J gene is TRBJ2-7, the V gene TRBV4-3; possible D gene TRBD1, 5 bases. The CDR3 loop spans 16 amino acids. Trimming took 0 bases from V and 2 from J, leaving 14 bases between them. Germline values: CDR1 LGHNA, CDR2 YSLEER. The CDR3 bases are TGCGCCAGCAGCCAAGATCCCGAGGAGACAGCCTACGAGCAGTACTTC. Amino acids: CASSQDPEETAYEQYF.

This clone turned up a few times. This chain connects TRBV7-2 to TRBJ1-2; 8 bases fit TRBD1. CDR1 SGHTA and CDR2 FQGNSA come from the germline V gene. This CDR3 has 15 amino acids. With 4 bases clipped from V and 1 base from J, the junction kept 5 bases outside the gene matches. DNA of the CDR3: TGTGCCAGCAGCTACCGGACAGGGATTAACTATGGCTACACCTTC. Translating gives CASSYRTGINYGYTF.

This clone was detected once. The chain couples TRBV28 to TRBJ1-5, with D hard to call. There are 12 residues in the CDR3. CDR1 is MDHEN, CDR2 SYDVKM, per germline. CDR3 residues: CAYSDPNQPQHF. In nucleotides, the CDR3 is TGTGCGTACTCCGACCCCAATCAGCCCCAGCATTTT.

This clone occurred a few times. V is TRBV6-1 and J is TRBJ1-5; D is uncertain. The CDR3 contains 13 residues. V was trimmed by 6 bases and J by 2 bases, leaving 8 bases between them. Germline V gives CDR1 MNHNS, CDR2 SASEGT. The CDR3 DNA sequence: TGTGCCAGCAGGATTGGGGGCAATCAGCCCCAGCATTTT. Translation: CASRIGGNQPQHF.

V usage is TRBV28 and J usage is TRBJ2-7; 9 nucleotides agree with TRBD1. The CDR3 runs 14 residues. Trimming took 3 bases from V and 6 from J; bases not matched to a gene: 6. Germline CDR1 and CDR2: MDHEN and SYDVKM. In nucleotides, the CDR3 is TGTGCCAGCAGTTTGGCGAACAGGGGGCTCGAGCAGTACTTC. Protein sequence: CASSLANRGLEQYF.

The V gene is TRBV5-1, the J gene TRBJ2-5; 7 bases are a match to TRBD1. The CDR3 has 14 amino acids. J gave up 1 base and V 4 bases, and 4 bases lay outside the gene matches. Germline V gene data show CDR1 as SGHRS and CDR2 as YFSETQ. CDR3 residues: CASSPGTAQETQYF. The CDR3 nucleotides are TGCGCCAGCAGCCCGGGGACAGCCCAAGAGACCCAGTACTTC.

The chain combines TRBV6-6 with TRBJ1-5; D possibly corresponds to TRBD1 (5 bases). The CDR3 is 15 amino acids. Germline CDR1 MNHNY, CDR2 SVGAGI (reference sequence). Trimming stripped 0 bases from V and 0 bases from J, with 6 bases between. The CDR3 nucleotides are TGTGCCAGCAGTTACTCCAGGGATAGCAATCAGCCCCAGCATTTT. This gives the protein CASSYSRDSNQPQHF.

This clone showed up just a few times. V is TRBV28 and J is TRBJ2-1, with D unclear. Trimming cost V 3 bases and J 0 bases, with 12 bases left between them. The CDR3 has 16 amino acids. Germline loops: CDR1 MDHEN, CDR2 SYDVKM. CDR3 in amino acids: CASSLNRDGSYNEQFF. CDR3 coding DNA: TGTGCCAGCAGTTTGAATAGAGATGGCTCCTACAATGAGCAGTTCTTC. Complete variable domain (other parts from reference TRBV28 and TRBJ2-1): DVKVTQSSRYLVKRTGEKVFLECVQDMDHENMFWYRQDPGLGLRLIYFSYDVKMKEKGDIPEGYSVSREKKERFSLILESASTNQTSMYLCASSLNRDGSYNEQFFGPGTRLTVL.

The DNA of the CDR3 is TGTGCCATCAGTGACTTGAGCAGGGGAAGTAGGGAAGACAACACCGGGGAGCTGTTTTTT. Its protein is CAISDLSRGSREDNTGELFF. The V gene is TRBV10-3, the J gene TRBJ2-2; TRBD1 is a possible D gene (6 bases). Germline CDR1 reads ENHRY; CDR2 reads SYGVKD. The CDR3 has 20 residues. V was shortened by 3 bases and J by 2 bases, with 25 bases between the two germline ends.

This clone was counted a single time. V and J are TRBV6-1 and TRBJ2-5; a weak D match, TRBD1 (5 bases). Germline assignment: CDR1 MNHNS and CDR2 SASEGT. This CDR3 is 13 amino acids long. V lost 7 bases, J lost 4 bases, and 13 bases lay in between. Here the CDR3 DNA reads TGTGCCAGCATAATAGGGGCGCGAGAGACCCAGTACTTC. As protein: CASIIGARETQYF.

The V and J genes are TRBV5-8 and TRBJ2-5; D is perhaps TRBD1 (6 bases). In germline, CDR1 is SGHTS, CDR2 YDEGEE. With 0 bases removed from V and 2 bases from J, the gap between germline ends came to 11 bases. This CDR3 contains 15 residues. DNA of the CDR3: TGTGCCAGCAGCTTGGACAGGGCCCTACAAGAGACCCAGTACTTC. This gives the protein CASSLDRALQETQYF. The variable domain in full, with the rest retrieved from reference TRBV5-8 and TRBJ2-5, is EAGVTQSPTHLIKTRGQQATLRCSPISGHTSVYWYQQALGLGLQFLLWYDEGEERNRGNFPPRFSGRQFPNYSSELNVNALELEDSALYLCASSLDRALQETQYFGPGTRLLVL.

To note about this clone: At one end the junction does not follow the germline gene, possibly because of a read error. CDR3 sequence: CASSPWLREGQEAQYF. The CDR3 DNA reads TGTGCTAGCAGCCCTTGGCTTCGGGAGGGCCAGGAGGCCCAGTACTTC. The rearrangement uses TRBV7-7 and TRBJ2-5, with 8 bases aligning to TRBD2. CDR1 SSHAT and CDR2 FNYEAQ come from the germline V gene (reference sequence). CDR3 length: 16 residues.